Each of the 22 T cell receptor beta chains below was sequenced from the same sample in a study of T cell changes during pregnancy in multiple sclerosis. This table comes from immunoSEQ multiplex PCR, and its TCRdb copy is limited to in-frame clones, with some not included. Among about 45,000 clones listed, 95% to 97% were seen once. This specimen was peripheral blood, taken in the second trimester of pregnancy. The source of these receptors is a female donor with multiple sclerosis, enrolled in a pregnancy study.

The CDR3 DNA is TGTGCCAGCAGTGTTACTAGCGGGAACACCGGGGAGCTGTTTTTT. Translated, it gives CASSVTSGNTGELFF. The rearrangement uses TRBV2 and TRBJ2-2; 8 bases align to TRBD2. The V and J ends lost 4 bases and 1 base, in that order; junction bases with no gene match: 2. This CDR3 has 15 residues. In germline, CDR1 is SNHLY, CDR2 FYNNEI.

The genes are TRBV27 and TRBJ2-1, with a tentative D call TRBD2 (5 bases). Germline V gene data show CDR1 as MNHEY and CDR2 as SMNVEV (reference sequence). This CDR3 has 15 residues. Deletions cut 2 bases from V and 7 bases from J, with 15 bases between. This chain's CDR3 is CASSLLFGVGNEQFF. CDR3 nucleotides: TGTGCCAGCAGTTTACTATTCGGGGTTGGGAATGAGCAGTTCTTC.

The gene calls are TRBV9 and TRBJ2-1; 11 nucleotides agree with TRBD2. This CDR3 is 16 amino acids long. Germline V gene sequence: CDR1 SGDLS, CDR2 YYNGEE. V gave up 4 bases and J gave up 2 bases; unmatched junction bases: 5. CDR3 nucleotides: TGTGCCAGCAGCTCGGGGACTAGCGGAACCTACAATGAGCAGTTCTTC. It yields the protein CASSSGTSGTYNEQFF.

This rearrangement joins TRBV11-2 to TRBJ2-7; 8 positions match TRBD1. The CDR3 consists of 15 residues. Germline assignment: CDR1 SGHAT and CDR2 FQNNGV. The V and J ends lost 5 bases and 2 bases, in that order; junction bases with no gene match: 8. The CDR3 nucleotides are TGTGCCAGCAGCCCCCGGGACAGGTTTACCTACGAGCAGTACTTC. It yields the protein CASSPRDRFTYEQYF.

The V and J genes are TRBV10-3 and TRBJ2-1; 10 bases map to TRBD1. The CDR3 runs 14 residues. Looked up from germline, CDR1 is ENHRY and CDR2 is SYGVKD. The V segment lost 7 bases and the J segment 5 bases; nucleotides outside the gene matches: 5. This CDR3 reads CAITRQGANNEQFF. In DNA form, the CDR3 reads TGTGCCATCACCCGACAGGGGGCAAACAATGAGCAGTTCTTC.

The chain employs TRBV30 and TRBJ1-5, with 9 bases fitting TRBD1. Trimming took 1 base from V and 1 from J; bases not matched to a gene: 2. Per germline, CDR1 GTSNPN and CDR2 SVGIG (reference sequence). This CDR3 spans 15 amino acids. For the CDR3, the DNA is TGTGCCTGGAGTGGCGGGACAGGGAGCAATCAGCCCCAGCATTTT. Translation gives CAWSGGTGSNQPQHF. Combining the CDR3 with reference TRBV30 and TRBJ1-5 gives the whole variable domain SQTIHQWPATLVQPVGSPLSLECTVEGTSNPNLYWYRQAAGRGLQLLFYSVGIGQISSEVPQNLSASRPQDRQFILSSKKLLLSDSGFYLCAWSGGTGSNQPQHFGDGTRLSIL.

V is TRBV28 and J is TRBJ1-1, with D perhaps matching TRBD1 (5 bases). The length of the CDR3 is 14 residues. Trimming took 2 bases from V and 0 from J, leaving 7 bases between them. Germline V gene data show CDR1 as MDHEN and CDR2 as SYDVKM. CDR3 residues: CASSLRGVNTEAFF. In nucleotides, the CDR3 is TGTGCCAGCAGTTTACGGGGGGTGAACACTGAAGCTTTCTTT.

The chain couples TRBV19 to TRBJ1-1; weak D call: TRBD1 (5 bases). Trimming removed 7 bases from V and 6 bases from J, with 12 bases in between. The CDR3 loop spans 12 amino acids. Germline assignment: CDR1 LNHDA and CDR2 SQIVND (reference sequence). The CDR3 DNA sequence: TGTGCCAGTAAAGGGGATAGGGCTGAAGCTTTCTTT. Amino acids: CASKGDRAEAFF.

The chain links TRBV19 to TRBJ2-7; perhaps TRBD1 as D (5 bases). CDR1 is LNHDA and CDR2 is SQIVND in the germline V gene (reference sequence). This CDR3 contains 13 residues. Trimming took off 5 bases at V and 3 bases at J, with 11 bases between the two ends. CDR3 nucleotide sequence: TGTGCCAGTAGTCCGAGAGACAGCTACGAGCAGTACTTC. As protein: CASSPRDSYEQYF.

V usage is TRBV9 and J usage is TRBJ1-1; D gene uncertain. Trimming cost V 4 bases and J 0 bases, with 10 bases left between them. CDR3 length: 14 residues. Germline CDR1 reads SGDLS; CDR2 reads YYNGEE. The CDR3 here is CASSTTSMNTEAFF. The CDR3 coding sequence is TGTGCCAGCAGCACTACCTCCATGAACACTGAAGCTTTCTTT.

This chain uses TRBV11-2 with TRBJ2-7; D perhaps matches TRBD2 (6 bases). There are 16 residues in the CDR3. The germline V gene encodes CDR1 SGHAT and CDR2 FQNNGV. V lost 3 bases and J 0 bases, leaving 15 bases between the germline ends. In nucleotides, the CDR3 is TGTGCCAGCAGCTTGGGGGGACGGCAGTTCTCCTACGAGCAGTACTTC. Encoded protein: CASSLGGRQFSYEQYF. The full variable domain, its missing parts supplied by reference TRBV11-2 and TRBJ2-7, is EAGVAQSPRYKIIEKRQSVAFWCNPISGHATLYWYQQILGQGPKLLIQFQNNGVVDDSQLPKDRFSAERLKGVDSTLKIQPAKLEDSAVYLCASSLGGRQFSYEQYFGPGTRLTVT.

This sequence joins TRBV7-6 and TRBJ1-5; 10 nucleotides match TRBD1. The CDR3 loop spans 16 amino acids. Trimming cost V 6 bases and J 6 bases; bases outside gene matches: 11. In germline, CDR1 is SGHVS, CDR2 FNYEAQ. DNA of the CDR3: TGTGCCAGCAGTCCCGCTTCGAGACAGGGGGCTCAGCCCCAGCATTTT. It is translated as CASSPASRQGAQPQHF.

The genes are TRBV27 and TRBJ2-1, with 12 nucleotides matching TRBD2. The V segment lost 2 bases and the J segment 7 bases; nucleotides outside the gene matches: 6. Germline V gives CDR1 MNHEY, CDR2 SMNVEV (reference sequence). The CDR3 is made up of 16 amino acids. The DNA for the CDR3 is TGTGCCAGCAGTTTAGAGACTAGCGGGAGAACGAATGAGCAGTTCTTC. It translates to CASSLETSGRTNEQFF.

The CDR3 protein is CASSFRARDIIYGYTF. CDR3 nucleotides: TGCGCCAGCAGCTTTCGCGCTCGGGACATCATCTATGGCTACACCTTC. The V and J genes are TRBV5-1 and TRBJ1-2; TRBD1 is a possible D gene (6 bases). Trimming shortened V by 2 bases and J by 4 bases, and 18 bases separated the two germline ends. There are 16 residues in the CDR3. Germline-derived CDR1 and CDR2 are SGHRS and YFSETQ.

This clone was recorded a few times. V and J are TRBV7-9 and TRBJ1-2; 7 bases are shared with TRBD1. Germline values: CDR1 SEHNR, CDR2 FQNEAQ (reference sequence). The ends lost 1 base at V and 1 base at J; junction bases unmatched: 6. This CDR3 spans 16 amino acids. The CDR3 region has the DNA TGTGCCAGCAGCTTAGTGGGACAGATACTTAACTATGGCTACACCTTC. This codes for CASSLVGQILNYGYTF.

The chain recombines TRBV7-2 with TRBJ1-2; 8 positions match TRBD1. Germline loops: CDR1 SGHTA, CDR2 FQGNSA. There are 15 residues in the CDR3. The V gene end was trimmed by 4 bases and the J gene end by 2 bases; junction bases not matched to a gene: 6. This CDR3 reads CASSSGQGANYGYTF. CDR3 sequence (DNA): TGTGCCAGCAGCTCAGGACAGGGCGCGAACTATGGCTACACCTTC.

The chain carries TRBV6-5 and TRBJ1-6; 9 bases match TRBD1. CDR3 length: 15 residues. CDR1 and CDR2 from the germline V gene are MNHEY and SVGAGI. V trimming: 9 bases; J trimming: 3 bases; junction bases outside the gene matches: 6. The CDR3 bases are TGTGCCAGTCGGACAGGGGAAAGCTATAATTCACCCCTCCACTTT. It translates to CASRTGESYNSPLHF.

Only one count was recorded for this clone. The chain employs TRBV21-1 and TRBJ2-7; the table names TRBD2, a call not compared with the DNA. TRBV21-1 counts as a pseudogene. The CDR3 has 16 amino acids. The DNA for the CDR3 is TGTGCCAGCAGCGTTCGACTAGCGGGATACTCCTACGAGCAGTACTTC. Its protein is CASSVRLAGYSYEQYF.

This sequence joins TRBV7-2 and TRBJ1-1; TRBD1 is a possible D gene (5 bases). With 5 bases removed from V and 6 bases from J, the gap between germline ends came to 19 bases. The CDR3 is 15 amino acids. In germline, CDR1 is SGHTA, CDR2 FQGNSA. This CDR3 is CASSVADTWDSEAFF. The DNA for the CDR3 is TGTGCCAGCAGCGTGGCGGACACCTGGGATTCTGAAGCTTTCTTT.

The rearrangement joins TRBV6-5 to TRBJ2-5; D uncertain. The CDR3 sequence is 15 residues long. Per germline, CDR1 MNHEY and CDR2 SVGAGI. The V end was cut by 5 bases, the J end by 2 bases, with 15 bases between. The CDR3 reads CASSTTGGTQETQYF. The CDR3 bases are TGTGCCAGCAGTACCACCGGCGGAACTCAAGAGACCCAGTACTTC.

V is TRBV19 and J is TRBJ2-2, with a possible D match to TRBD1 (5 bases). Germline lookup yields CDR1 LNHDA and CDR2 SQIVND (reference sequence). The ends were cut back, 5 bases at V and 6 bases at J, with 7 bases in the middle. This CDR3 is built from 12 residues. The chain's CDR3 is CASSGAPGELFF. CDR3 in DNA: TGTGCCAGTAGTGGGGCCCCCGGGGAGCTGTTTTTT.

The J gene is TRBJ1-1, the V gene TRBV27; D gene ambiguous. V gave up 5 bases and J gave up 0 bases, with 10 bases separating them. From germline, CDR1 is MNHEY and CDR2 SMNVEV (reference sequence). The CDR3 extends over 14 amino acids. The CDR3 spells CASSLTGVNTEAFF. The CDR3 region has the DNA TGTGCCAGCAGTCTAACCGGGGTGAACACTGAAGCTTTCTTT.